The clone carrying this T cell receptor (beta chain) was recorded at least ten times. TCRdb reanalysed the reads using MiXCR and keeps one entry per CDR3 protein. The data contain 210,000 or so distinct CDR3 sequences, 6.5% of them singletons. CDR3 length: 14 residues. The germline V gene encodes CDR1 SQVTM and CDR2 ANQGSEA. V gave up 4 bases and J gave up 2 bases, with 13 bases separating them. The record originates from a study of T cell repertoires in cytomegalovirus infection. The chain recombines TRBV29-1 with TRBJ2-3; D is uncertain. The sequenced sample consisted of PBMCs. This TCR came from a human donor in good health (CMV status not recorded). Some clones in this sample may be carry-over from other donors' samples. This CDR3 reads CSVGEMANTDTQYF. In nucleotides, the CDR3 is TGCAGCGTTGGAGAAATGGCGAACACAGATACGCAGTATTTT.